The clone carrying this T cell receptor beta chain was found once. This entry comes from a study of blood T cell repertoires in COVID-19. Overall study: Acute and convalescent COVID-19 specimens originated in the United States, Italy and Spain. The analysed material was cDNA or gDNA that came from T cells, B-cell-depleted T cells, or PBMCs.

The repertoire was sequenced with immunoSEQ multiplex PCR; TCRdb's copy has only in-frame clones and lacks some. The data show around 360,000 clones, with more than 75% seen just once and around 9.3% held by the top ten. Losses at the gene ends were 5 bases for V and 0 bases for J; bases not matched to a gene: 12. The CDR3 has 19 residues. Germline V gene sequence: CDR1 WNHNN, CDR2 SYGVQD (reference sequence). The chain has TRBV10-1 and TRBJ2-7; 14 positions match TRBD2. This receptor was identified in a woman aged 30 to 39 with COVID-19, enrolled during active disease. Sequenced input: peripheral blood. This chain's CDR3 is CASSSNLGTSGSISYEQYF. In nucleotides, the CDR3 is TGCGCCAGCAGTTCCAACCTTGGGACTAGCGGGAGTATCTCCTACGAGCAGTACTTC.